This T cell receptor (beta chain) was captured in a study of OX40 agonist ivuxolimab in advanced cancers. Study summary: Clinicians treated patients with ivuxolimab, an agonistic anti-OX40 (CD134) antibody. Prior anti-PD-1, anti-PD-L1 or anti-CTLA-4 therapy did not bar entry, and more than 35% had some. At doses from 0.01 to 10 mg/kg, patients were given intravenous ivuxolimab every 2 weeks. Overall study findings and caveats: Normalized expansion of T-cell clones was also low for some nonresponders.

A word on this clone: Its antigen remains unidentified.

Sequencing used immunoSEQ multiplex PCR; TCRdb keeps in-frame clones, though not all of them. The data contain approximately 42,000 clones, more than 80% of them seen just once; the ten biggest clones take up approximately 2.4%. V was trimmed by 2 bases and J by 6 bases, leaving 12 bases between them. The CDR3 contains 13 residues. The germline CDR1 and CDR2 sequences are SGHRS and YFSETQ. Here the sequenced sample was CD4+ or CD8+ T cells sorted from blood, taken in a trial of the OX40 agonist ivuxolimab. The chain uses TRBV5-1 and TRBJ2-7, with a weak D call TRBD2 (6 bases). The source of this sequence is an adult with an advanced solid tumor such as melanoma, head and neck, liver or kidney cancer. Here the CDR3 DNA reads TGCGCCAGCAGCTTCGGCGGGGATGGCGAGCAGTACGTC. Translation gives CASSFGGDGEQYV.